The clone carrying this T cell receptor (beta chain) was picked up a small number of times. Then a second PCR, running roughly 6 to 11 cycles, was carried out with a sample-barcoded 5' primer and a J-beta primer mix. MiXCR, applied by TCRdb to the 5' RACE reads, yields one record per CDR3 protein. Here the sample spans roughly 1.6 million distinct CDR3 sequences, about 31% being singletons. This sample stems from a study of blood T cells in healthy people across ages. Trimming took off 5 bases at V and 4 bases at J, with 11 bases between the two ends. Per the germline V gene, CDR1 is SEHNR and CDR2 is FQNEAQ (reference sequence). CDR3 length: 13 residues.

V gene TRBV7-9 combines with J gene TRBJ1-1; D perhaps matches TRBD1 (5 bases). Sequencing used blood. The TCR sequence derives from a woman in her 30s in good health. The CDR3, as DNA: TGTGCCAGCAGCGCCTGGGGGAGCACTGAAGCTTTCTTT. Protein sequence: CASSAWGSTEAFF.